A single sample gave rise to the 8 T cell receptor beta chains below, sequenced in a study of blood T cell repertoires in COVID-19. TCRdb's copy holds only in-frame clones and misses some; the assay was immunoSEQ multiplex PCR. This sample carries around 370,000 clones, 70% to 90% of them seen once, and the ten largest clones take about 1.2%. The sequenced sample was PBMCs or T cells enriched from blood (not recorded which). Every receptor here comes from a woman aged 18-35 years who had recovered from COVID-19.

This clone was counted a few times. This chain's CDR3 is CSVEDTTTEAFF. In DNA, the CDR3 is TGCAGCGTTGAAGATACAACGACTGAAGCTTTCTTT. V and J are TRBV29-1 and TRBJ1-1, with D unclear. V lost 0 bases, J lost 5 bases, and 7 bases lay in between. The CDR3 has 12 amino acids. Germline lookup yields CDR1 SQVTM and CDR2 ANQGSEA.

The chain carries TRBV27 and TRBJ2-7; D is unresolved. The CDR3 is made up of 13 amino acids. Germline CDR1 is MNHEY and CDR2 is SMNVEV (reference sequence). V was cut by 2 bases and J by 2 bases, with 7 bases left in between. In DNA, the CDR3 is TGTGCCAGCAGTTTAGGGCCACCCTACGAGCAGTACTTC. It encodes CASSLGPPYEQYF.

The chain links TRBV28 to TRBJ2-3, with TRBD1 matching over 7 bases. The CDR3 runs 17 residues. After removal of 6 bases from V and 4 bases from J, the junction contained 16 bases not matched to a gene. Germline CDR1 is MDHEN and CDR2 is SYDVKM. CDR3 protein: CASRGRDRAPWADTQYF. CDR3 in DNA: TGTGCCAGCAGGGGGCGCGACAGGGCCCCGTGGGCAGATACGCAGTATTTT.

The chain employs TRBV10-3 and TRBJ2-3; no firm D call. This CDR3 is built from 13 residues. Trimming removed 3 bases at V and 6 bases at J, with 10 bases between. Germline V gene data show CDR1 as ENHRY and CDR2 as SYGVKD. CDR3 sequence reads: CAISELAGDTQYF. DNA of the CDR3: TGTGCCATCAGTGAACTGGCCGGGGATACGCAGTATTTT.

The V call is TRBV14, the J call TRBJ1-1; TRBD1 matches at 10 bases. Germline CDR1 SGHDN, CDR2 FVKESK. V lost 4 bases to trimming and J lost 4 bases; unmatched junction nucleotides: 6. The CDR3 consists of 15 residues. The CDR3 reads CASSPTGQGFTEAFF. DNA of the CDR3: TGTGCCAGCAGCCCTACGGGACAGGGGTTCACTGAAGCTTTCTTT.

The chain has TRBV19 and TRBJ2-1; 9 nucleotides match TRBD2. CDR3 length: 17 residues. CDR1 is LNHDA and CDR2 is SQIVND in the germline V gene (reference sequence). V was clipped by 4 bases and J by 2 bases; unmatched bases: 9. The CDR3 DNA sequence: TGTGCCAGTAGTACCCCGGGTGGCGGGGGGGCCTACAATGAGCAGTTCTTC. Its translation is CASSTPGGGGAYNEQFF.

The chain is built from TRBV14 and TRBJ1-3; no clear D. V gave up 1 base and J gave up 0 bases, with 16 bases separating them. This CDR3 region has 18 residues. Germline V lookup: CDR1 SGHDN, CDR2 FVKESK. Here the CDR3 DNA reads TGTGCCAGCAGCCAAGGGAGTGGCAGATTGTTCTCTGGAAACACCATATATTTT. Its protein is CASSQGSGRLFSGNTIYF.

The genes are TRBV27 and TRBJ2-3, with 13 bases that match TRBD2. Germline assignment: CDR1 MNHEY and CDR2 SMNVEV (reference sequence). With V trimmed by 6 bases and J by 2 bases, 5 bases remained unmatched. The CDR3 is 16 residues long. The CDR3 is CASRLTSGGATDTQYF. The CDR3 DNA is TGTGCCAGCAGACTTACTAGCGGGGGGGCCACAGATACGCAGTATTTT.